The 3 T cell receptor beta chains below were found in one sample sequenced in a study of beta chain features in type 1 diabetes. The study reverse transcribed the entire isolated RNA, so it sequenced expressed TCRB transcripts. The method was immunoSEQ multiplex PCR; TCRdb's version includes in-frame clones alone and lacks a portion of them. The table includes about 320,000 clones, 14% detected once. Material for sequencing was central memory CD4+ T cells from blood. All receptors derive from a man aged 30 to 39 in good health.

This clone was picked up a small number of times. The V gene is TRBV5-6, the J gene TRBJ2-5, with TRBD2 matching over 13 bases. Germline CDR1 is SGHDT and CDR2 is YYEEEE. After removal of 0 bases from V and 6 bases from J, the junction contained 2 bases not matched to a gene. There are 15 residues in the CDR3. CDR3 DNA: TGTGCCAGCAGCTTGGGACTAGCGGGAGGTCAGACCCAGTACTTC. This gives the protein CASSLGLAGGQTQYF.

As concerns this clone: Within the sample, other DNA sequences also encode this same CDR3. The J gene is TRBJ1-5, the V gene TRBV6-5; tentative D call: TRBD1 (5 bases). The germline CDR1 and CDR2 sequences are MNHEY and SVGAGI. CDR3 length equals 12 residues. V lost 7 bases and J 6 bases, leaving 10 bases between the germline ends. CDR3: CASTTGGQPQHF. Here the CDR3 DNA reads TGTGCCAGCACCACGGGGGGTCAGCCCCAGCATTTT.

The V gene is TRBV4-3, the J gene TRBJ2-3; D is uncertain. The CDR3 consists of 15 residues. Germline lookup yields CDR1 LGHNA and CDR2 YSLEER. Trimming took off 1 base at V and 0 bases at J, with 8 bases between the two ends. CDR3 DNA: TGCGCCAGCAGCCAAGTCTTAGGTAGCACAGATACGCAGTATTTT. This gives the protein CASSQVLGSTDTQYF.